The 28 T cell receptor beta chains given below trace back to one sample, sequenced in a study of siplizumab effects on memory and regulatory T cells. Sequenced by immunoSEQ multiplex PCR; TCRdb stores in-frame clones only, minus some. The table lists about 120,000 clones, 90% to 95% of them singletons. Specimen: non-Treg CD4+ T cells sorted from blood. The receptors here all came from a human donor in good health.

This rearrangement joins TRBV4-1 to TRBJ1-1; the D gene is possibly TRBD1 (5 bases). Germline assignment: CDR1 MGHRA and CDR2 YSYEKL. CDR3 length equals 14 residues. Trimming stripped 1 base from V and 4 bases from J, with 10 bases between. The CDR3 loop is CASSQVGGSTEAFF. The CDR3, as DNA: TGCGCCAGCAGCCAAGTTGGGGGGAGCACTGAAGCTTTCTTT.

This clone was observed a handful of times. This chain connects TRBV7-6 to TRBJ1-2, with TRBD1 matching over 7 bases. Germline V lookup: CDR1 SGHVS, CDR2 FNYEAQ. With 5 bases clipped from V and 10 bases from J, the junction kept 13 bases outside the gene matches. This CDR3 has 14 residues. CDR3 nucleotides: TGTGCCAGCAGCCACCTCGACAGGGAACTGGACTACACCTTC. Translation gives CASSHLDRELDYTF. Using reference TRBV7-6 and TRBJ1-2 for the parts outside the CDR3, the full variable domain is GAGVSQSPRYKVTKRGQDVALRCDPISGHVSLYWYRQALGQGPEFLTYFNYEAQQDKSGLPNDRFSAERPEGSISTLTIQRTEQRDSAMYRCASSHLDRELDYTFGSGTRLTVV.

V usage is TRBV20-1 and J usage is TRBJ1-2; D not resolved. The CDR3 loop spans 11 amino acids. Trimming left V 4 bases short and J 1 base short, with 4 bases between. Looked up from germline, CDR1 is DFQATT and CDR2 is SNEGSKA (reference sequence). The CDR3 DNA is TGCAGTGCTATTGATAACTATGGCTACACCTTC. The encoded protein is CSAIDNYGYTF.

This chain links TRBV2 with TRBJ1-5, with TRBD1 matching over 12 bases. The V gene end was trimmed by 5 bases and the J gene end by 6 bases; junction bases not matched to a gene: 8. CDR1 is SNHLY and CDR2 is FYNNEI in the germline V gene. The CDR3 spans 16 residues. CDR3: CASSTGTGGVRQPQHF. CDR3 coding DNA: TGTGCCAGCAGTACCGGGACAGGGGGCGTACGTCAGCCCCAGCATTTT.

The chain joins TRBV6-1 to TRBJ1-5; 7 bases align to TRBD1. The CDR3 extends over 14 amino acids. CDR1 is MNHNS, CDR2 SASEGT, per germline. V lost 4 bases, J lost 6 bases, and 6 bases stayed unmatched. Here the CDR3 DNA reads TGTGCCAGCAGTGGGAGGCAGGGGGGTCAGCCCCAGCATTTT. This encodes CASSGRQGGQPQHF.

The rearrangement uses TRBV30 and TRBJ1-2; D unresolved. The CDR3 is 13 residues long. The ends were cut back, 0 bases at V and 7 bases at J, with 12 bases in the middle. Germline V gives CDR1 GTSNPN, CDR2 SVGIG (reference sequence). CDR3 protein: CAWSVEASAGYTF. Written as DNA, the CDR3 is TGTGCCTGGAGTGTAGAGGCGTCTGCTGGCTACACCTTC.

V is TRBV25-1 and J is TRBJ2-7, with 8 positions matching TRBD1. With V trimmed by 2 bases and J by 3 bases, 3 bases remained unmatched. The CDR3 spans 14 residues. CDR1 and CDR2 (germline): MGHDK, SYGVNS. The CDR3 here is CASSEPGTGYEQYF. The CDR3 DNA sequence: TGTGCCAGCAGTGAACCTGGGACAGGCTACGAGCAGTACTTC.

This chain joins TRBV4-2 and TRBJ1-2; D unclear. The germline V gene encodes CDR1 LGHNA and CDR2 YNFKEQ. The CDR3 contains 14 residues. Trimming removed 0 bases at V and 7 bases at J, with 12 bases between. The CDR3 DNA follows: TGTGCCAGCAGCCAAGATGTTTCGGGAACTGGCTACACCTTC. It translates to CASSQDVSGTGYTF.

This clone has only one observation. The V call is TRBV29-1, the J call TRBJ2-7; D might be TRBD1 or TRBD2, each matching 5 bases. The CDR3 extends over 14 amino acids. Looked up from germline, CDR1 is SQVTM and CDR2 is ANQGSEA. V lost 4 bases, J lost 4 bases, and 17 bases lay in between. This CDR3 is CSVGWDLNPYEQYF. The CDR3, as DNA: TGCAGCGTTGGGTGGGACCTTAACCCTTACGAGCAGTACTTC.

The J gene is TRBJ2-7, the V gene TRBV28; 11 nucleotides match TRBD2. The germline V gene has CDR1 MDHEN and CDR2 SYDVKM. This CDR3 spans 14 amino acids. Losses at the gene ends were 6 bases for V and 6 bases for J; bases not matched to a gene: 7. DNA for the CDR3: TGTGCCAGCAGCAGACTAGCGGGGATTTTCGAGCAGTACTTC. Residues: CASSRLAGIFEQYF.

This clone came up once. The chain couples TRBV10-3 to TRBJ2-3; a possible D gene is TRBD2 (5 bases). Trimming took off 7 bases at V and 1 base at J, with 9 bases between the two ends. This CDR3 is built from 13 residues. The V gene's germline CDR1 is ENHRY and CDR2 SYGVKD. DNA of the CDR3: TGTGCCATCAATTTCGGGGGCACAGATACGCAGTATTTT. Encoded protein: CAINFGGTDTQYF.

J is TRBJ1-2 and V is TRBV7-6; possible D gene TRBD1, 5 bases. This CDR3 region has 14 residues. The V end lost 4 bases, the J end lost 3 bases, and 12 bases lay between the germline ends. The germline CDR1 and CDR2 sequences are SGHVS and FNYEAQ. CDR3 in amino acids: CASSSRRGDYGYTF. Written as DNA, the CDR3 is TGTGCCAGCAGCTCCCGCCGGGGGGACTATGGCTACACCTTC.

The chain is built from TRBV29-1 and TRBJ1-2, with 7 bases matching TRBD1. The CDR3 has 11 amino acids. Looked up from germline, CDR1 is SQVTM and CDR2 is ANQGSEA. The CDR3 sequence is CTTSGGDGYTF. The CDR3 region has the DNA TGCACCACCTCAGGGGGGGATGGCTACACCTTC.

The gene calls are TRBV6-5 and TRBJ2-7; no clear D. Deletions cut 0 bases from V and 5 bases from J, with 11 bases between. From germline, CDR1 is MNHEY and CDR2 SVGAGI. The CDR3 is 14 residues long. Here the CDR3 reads CASSYSPSKDEQYF. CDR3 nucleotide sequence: TGTGCCAGCAGTTACTCCCCCTCGAAAGACGAGCAGTACTTC.

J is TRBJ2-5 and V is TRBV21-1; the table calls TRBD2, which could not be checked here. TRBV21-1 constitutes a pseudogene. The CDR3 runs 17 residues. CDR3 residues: CASSECLGEGIEETQYF. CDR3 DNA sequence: TGTGCCAGCAGCGAGTGCCTTGGGGAGGGGATCGAAGAGACCCAGTACTTC.

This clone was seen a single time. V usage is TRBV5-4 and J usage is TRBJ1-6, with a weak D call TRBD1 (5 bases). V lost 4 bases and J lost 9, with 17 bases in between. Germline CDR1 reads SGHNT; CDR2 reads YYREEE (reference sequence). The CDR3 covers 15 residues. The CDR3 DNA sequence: TGTGCCAGCAGCCCTGCCCCGGGGGATCGTTCACCCCTCCACTTT. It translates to CASSPAPGDRSPLHF.

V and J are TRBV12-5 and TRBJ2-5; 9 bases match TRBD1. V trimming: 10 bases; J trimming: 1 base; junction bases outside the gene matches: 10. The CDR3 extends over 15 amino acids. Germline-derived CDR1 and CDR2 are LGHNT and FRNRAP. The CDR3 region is CATSPGTGIQETQYF. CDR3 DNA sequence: TGTGCTACCAGTCCCGGGACAGGGATCCAAGAGACCCAGTACTTC.

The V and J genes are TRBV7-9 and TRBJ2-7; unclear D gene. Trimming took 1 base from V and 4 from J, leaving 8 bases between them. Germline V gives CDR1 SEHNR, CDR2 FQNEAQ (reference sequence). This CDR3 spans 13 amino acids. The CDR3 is CASSLGPLYEQYF. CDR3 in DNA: TGTGCCAGCAGCTTAGGGCCCCTTTACGAGCAGTACTTC. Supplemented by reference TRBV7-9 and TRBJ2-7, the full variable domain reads DTGVSQNPRHKITKRGQNVTFRCDPISEHNRLYWYRQTLGQGPEFLTYFQNEAQLEKSRLLSDRFSAERPKGSFSTLEIQRTEQGDSAMYLCASSLGPLYEQYFGPGTRLTVT.

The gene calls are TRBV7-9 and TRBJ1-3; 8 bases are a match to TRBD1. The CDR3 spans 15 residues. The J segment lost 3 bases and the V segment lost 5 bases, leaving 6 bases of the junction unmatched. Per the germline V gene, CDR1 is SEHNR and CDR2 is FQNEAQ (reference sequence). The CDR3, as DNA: TGTGCCAGCAGCCCAGGGGGCGCGGGTGGAAACACCATATATTTT. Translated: CASSPGGAGGNTIYF.

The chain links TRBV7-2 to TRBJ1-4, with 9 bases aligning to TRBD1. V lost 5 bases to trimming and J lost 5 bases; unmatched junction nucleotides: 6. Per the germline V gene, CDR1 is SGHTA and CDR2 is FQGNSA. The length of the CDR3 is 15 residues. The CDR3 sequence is CASSGADRGNEKLFF. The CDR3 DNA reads TGTGCCAGCAGCGGGGCCGACAGGGGGAATGAAAAACTGTTTTTT.

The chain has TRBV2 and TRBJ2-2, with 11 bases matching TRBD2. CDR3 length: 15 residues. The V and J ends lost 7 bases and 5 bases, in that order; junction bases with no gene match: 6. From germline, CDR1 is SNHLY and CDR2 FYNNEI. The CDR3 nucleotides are TGTGCCAGCAAGCCGACTAGCGGGGTTACCGGGGAGCTGTTTTTT. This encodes CASKPTSGVTGELFF. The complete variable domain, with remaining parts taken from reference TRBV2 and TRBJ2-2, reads EPEVTQTPSHQVTQMGQEVILRCVPISNHLYFYWYRQILGQKVEFLVSFYNNEISEKSEIFDDQFSVERPDGSNFTLKIRSTKLEDSAMYFCASKPTSGVTGELFFGEGSRLTVL.

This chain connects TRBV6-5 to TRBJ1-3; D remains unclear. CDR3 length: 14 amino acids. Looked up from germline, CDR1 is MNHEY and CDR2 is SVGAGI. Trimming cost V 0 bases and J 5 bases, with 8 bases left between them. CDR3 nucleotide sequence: TGTGCCAGCAGTTACTCGTATAGGAGAAACACCATATATTTT. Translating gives CASSYSYRRNTIYF.

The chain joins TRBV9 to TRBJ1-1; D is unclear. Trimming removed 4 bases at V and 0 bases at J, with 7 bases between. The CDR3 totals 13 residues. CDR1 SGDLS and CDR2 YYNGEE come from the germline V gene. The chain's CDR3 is CASSFQMNTEAFF. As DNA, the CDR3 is TGTGCCAGCAGCTTCCAGATGAACACTGAAGCTTTCTTT.

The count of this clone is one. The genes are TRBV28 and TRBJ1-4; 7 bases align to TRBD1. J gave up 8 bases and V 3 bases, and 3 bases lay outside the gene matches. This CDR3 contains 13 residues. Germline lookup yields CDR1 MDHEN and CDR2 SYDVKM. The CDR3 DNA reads TGTGCCAGCAGTTTTAGGACAGGAGAAAAACTGTTTTTT. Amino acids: CASSFRTGEKLFF.

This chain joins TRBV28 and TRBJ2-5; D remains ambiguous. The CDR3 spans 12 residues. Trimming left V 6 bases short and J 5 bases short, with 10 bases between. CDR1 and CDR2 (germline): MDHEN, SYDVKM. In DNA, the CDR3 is TGTGCCAGCAGCCCTACGCAGGAGACCCAGTACTTC. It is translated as CASSPTQETQYF.

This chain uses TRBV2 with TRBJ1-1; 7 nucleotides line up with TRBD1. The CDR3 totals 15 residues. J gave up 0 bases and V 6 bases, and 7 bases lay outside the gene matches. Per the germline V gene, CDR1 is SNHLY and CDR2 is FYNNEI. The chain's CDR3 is CASSQDRRLNTEAFF. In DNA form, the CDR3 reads TGTGCCAGCAGCCAGGACAGGAGGTTGAACACTGAAGCTTTCTTT.

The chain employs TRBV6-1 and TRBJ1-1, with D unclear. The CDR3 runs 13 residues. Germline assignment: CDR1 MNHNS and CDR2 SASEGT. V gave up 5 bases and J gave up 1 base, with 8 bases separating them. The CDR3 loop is CASSWRPNTEAFF. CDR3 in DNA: TGTGCCAGCAGTTGGAGACCGAACACTGAAGCTTTCTTT.

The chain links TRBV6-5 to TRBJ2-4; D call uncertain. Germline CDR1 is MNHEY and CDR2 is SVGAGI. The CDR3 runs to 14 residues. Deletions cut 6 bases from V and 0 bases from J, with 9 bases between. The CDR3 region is CASRPTLAKNIQYF. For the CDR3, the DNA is TGTGCCAGCAGGCCGACATTAGCCAAAAACATTCAGTACTTC.